This T cell receptor (beta chain) was found in a study of shared clonotypes between healthy human individuals. The data were produced by immunoSEQ multiplex PCR, yet TCRdb's version contains in-frame clones alone and is incomplete. The repertoire consists of about 1.1 million clones, with around three quarters occurring once and the leading ten covering about 0.89%. CDR1 MNHEY and CDR2 SVGAGI come from the germline V gene. Trimming took off 4 bases at V and 6 bases at J, with 19 bases between the two ends. The length of the CDR3 is 16 residues. Study-level results: Estimated richness values were generally larger in naive subsets than in memory subsets.

In regard to this clone: What it binds is not known.

The chain combines TRBV6-5 with TRBJ2-1; weak D call: TRBD1 (7 bases). The sample consisted of memory CD4+ T cells from PBMCs. Subset of the sample: CD45RA-negative fraction. The receptor comes from a man aged 18 to 30 in good health. Some clones in this sample may be carry-over from other donors' samples. The CDR3 region has the DNA TGTGCCAGCAGTTCCTATCAGGGGGGAGGTTCCAATGAGCAGTTCTTC. Its translation is CASSSYQGGGSNEQFF.